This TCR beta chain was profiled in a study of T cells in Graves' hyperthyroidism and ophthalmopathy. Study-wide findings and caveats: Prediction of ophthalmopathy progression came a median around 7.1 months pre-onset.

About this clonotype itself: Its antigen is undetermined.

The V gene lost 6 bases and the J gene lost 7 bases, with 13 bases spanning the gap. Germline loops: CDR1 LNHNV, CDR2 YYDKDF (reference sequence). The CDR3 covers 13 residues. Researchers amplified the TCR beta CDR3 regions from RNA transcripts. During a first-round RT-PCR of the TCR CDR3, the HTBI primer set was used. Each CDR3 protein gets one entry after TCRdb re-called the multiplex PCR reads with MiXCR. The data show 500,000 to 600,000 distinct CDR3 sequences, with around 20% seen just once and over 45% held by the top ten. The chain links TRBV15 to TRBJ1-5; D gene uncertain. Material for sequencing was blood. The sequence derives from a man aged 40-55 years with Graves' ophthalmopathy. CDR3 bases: TGTGCCACCAGGGATCCGGGTACCCAGCCCCAGCATTTT. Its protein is CATRDPGTQPQHF.